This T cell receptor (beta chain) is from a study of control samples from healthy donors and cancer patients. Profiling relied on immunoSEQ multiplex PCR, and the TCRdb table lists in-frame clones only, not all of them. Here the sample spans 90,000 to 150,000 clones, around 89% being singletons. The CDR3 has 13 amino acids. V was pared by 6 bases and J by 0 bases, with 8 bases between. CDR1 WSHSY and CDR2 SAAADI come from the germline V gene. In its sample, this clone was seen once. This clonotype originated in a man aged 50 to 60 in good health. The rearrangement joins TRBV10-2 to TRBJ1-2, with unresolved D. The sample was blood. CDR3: CASRPTANYGYTF. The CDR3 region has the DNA TGCGCCAGCAGACCCACAGCTAACTATGGCTACACCTTC.